This T cell receptor (beta chain) was recovered during a study of shared clonotypes between healthy human individuals. The repertoire was sequenced with immunoSEQ multiplex PCR; TCRdb's copy has only in-frame clones and lacks some. The table lists roughly 1.5 million clones, around 98% of them singletons. As for this clone: This sample includes further DNA sequences coding for the same CDR3.

CDR3 size: 14 residues. The germline V gene encodes CDR1 SGHRS and CDR2 YFSETQ. The ends lost 2 bases at V and 3 bases at J; junction bases unmatched: 2. The V call is TRBV5-1, the J call TRBJ2-1; 7 positions match TRBD1. The TCR comes from a man aged 30 to 45 in good health. Sequencing was carried out using naive CD4+ T cells sorted from blood. Subset denoted: CD45RA+ positively selected. The CDR3 nucleotides are TGCGCCAGCAGCTTCGACAGGGTCTACAATGAGCAGTTCTTC. It is translated as CASSFDRVYNEQFF. The whole variable domain, remainder taken from reference TRBV5-1 and TRBJ2-1, is KAGVTQTPRYLIKTRGQQVTLSCSPISGHRSVSWYQQTPGQGLQFLFEYFSETQRNKGNFPGRFSGRQFSNSRSEMNVSTLELGDSALYLCASSFDRVYNEQFFGPGTRLTVL.